These 7 T cell receptor beta chains originate from one sample sequenced in a study of T cells after posttransplantation cyclophosphamide (dated by TCRdb to the mid-2010s). The library was produced with the immunoSEQ multiplex PCR assay. The table comes from immuneACCESS by way of TCRdb, which keeps in-frame sequences with V and J called. Part of the clones is missing from these tables; in studies checked, under half for an unresolved V gene and the rest for unknown reasons. The sample yields 51,000 or so clones; roughly 94% were counted once. The ten biggest clones cover approximately 2.9% of the sample. The sequencing input was PBMCs. The receptors stem from a young woman in good health and a related stem cell transplant donor.

This chain links TRBV20-1 with TRBJ2-5, with D uncertain. The germline V gene encodes CDR1 DFQATT and CDR2 SNEGSKA (reference sequence). The CDR3 runs 10 residues. Trimming took off 2 bases at V and 5 bases at J, with 3 bases between the two ends. CDR3 nucleotide sequence: TGCAGTGCTAGACTGGAGACCCAGTACTTC. This encodes CSARLETQYF.

V is TRBV5-4 and J is TRBJ2-3; 9 nucleotides match TRBD2. Losses at the gene ends were 4 bases for V and 5 bases for J; bases not matched to a gene: 8. The CDR3 runs to 15 residues. Germline V gene lookup returns CDR1 SGHNT and CDR2 YYREEE (reference sequence). CDR3 region: CASSLRGGQGDTQYF. The CDR3 nucleotides are TGTGCCAGCAGCCTGCGGGGGGGCCAGGGAGATACGCAGTATTTT.

The gene calls are TRBV6-1 and TRBJ2-2, with 8 bases aligning to TRBD1. The CDR3 length is 13 residues. Germline lookup yields CDR1 MNHNS and CDR2 SASEGT. Trimming took 11 bases from V and 0 from J; bases not matched to a gene: 2. The CDR3 DNA follows: TGTGCCGGGGGACAGGCGAACACCGGGGAGCTGTTTTTT. It yields the protein CAGGQANTGELFF.

The chain has TRBV7-3 and TRBJ1-1, with a tentative D call TRBD1 (5 bases). The ends were cut back, 9 bases at V and 0 bases at J, with 11 bases in the middle. Per the germline V gene, CDR1 is SGHTA and CDR2 is FQGTGA. The CDR3 covers 13 residues. The CDR3 DNA is TGTGCCAGTGCCCAGGGTATGAACACTGAAGCTTTCTTT. Translated, it gives CASAQGMNTEAFF.

The chain combines TRBV15 with TRBJ1-2; a weak D match, TRBD1 (5 bases). Trimming took off 5 bases at V and 4 bases at J, with 11 bases between the two ends. Germline loops: CDR1 LNHNV, CDR2 YYDKDF (reference sequence). This CDR3 is 13 amino acids long. The CDR3 spells CATSATVLYGYTF. In DNA form, the CDR3 reads TGTGCCACCAGCGCGACAGTACTCTATGGCTACACCTTC.

This clone was found once. The chain carries TRBV7-3 and TRBJ1-2; possible D gene TRBD1, 6 bases. The CDR3 runs to 13 residues. Trimming shortened V by 5 bases and J by 8 bases, and 15 bases separated the two germline ends. In germline, CDR1 is SGHTA, CDR2 FQGTGA. CDR3 residues: CASSPEGVGGYTF. Written as DNA, the CDR3 is TGTGCCAGCAGCCCCGAGGGGGTTGGAGGCTACACCTTC.

V and J are TRBV19 and TRBJ2-3; D is ambiguous. Trimming removed 5 bases from V and 3 bases from J, with 9 bases in between. The CDR3 is 13 amino acids. Germline loops: CDR1 LNHDA, CDR2 SQIVND (reference sequence). The CDR3 nucleotides are TGTGCCAGTAGTCCGGCACAGACAGATACGCAGTATTTT. This codes for CASSPAQTDTQYF.